A selection of T cell receptor beta chains follows, all from one sample in a study of shared clonotypes between healthy human individuals. Data came from immunoSEQ multiplex PCR; TCRdb stores just in-frame clones and leaves some out. The profile shows 2 million to 3 million clones, 93% of them singletons. The specimen sequenced was naive CD4+ T cells from PBMCs. The receptors here all came from a man younger than 35 in good health. Some clones in this sample may be carry-over from other donors' samples. Both conserved end residues are part of each CDR3. A D gene is named only where the DNA matches it firmly. Clone size is given for some rows only: seen once, a few or many times, or a class if the clone is expanded.

cdr3_nt: TGTGCCAGCAGCCCTGGCCCCCAGGGGGGTTACGAGCAGTACTTC
cdr3_aa: CASSPGPQGGYEQYF
v_call: TRBV5-4
d_call: NA
j_call: TRBJ2-7
clone_size: NA
cdr3_length: 15

cdr3_nt: TGTGCCAGCAGTTATCTCGACGCGGGGGAAGCTTTCTTT
cdr3_aa: CASSYLDAGEAFF
v_call: TRBV6-5
d_call: NA
j_call: TRBJ1-1
clone_size: NA
cdr3_length: 13

cdr3_nt: TGCGCCAGCAGCTTGGAATGGGCTAGCGGGAGAAAGGTAGATACGCAGTATTTT
cdr3_aa: CASSLEWASGRKVDTQYF
v_call: TRBV5-1
d_call: TRBD2
j_call: TRBJ2-3
clone_size: NA
cdr3_length: 18

cdr3_nt: TGTGCCAGCAGTTCCGGGGCCAACGTCCTGACTTTC
cdr3_aa: CASSSGANVLTF
v_call: TRBV28
d_call: NA
j_call: TRBJ2-6
clone_size: NA
cdr3_length: 12

cdr3_nt: TGTGCCAGCAGTGATCGGAAAGCGGATGGCTACACCTTC
cdr3_aa: CASSDRKADGYTF
v_call: TRBV2
d_call: NA
j_call: TRBJ1-2
clone_size: NA
cdr3_length: 13

cdr3_nt: TGTGCCAGCAAGAGAGCGTTTTTCTCCTACGAGCAGTACTTC
cdr3_aa: CASKRAFFSYEQYF
v_call: TRBV11-1
d_call: NA
j_call: TRBJ2-7
clone_size: NA
cdr3_length: 14

cdr3_nt: TGTGCCAGCAGCTCGGCTCCGGGCACTGAAGCTTTCTTT
cdr3_aa: CASSSAPGTEAFF
v_call: TRBV7-3
d_call: NA
j_call: TRBJ1-1
clone_size: NA
cdr3_length: 13

cdr3_nt: TGTGCCAGCAGGGCCCCGGGACTAGGGTTCAATGAGCAGTTCTTC
cdr3_aa: CASRAPGLGFNEQFF
v_call: TRBV11-2
d_call: TRBD2
j_call: TRBJ2-1
clone_size: once
cdr3_length: 15

cdr3_nt: TGTGCCAGCAGTGTGACCGGGCCGGACGGCTACACCTTC
cdr3_aa: CASSVTGPDGYTF
v_call: TRBV6-1
d_call: NA
j_call: TRBJ1-2
clone_size: NA
cdr3_length: 13

cdr3_nt: TGTGCCAGCAGCTTAGATGGCTCCGACAATGAGCAGTTCTTC
cdr3_aa: CASSLDGSDNEQFF
v_call: TRBV11-1
d_call: NA
j_call: TRBJ2-1
clone_size: NA
cdr3_length: 14

cdr3_nt: TGTGCCAGCAGCCGAGGGAACAGTTGCCGCAATCAGCCCCAGCATTTT
cdr3_aa: CASSRGNSCRNQPQHF
v_call: TRBV21-1
d_call: NA
j_call: TRBJ1-5
clone_size: NA
cdr3_length: 16

cdr3_nt: TGTGCCAGCAGTGAGTGGGGACAGCAGTTCTTC
cdr3_aa: CASSEWGQQFF
v_call: TRBV2
d_call: NA
j_call: TRBJ2-1
clone_size: once
cdr3_length: 11

cdr3_nt: TGTGCCAGCAGCTCCCCGACTAGCGGGAGGGCCGGGGAGCAGTTCTTC
cdr3_aa: CASSSPTSGRAGEQFF
v_call: TRBV5-4
d_call: TRBD2
j_call: TRBJ2-1
clone_size: NA
cdr3_length: 16

cdr3_nt: TGTGCCAGCAGCTCCTCGACTGGCTCTGGAAACACCATATATTTT
cdr3_aa: CASSSSTGSGNTIYF
v_call: TRBV5-4
d_call: NA
j_call: TRBJ1-3
clone_size: NA
cdr3_length: 15

cdr3_nt: TGTGCCAGCAGCCCAAAAGGGACTAGCGGGAGGGCCGGGGAGCTGTTTTTT
cdr3_aa: CASSPKGTSGRAGELFF
v_call: TRBV5-6
d_call: TRBD2
j_call: TRBJ2-2
clone_size: NA
cdr3_length: 17

cdr3_nt: TGTGCCAGCATTATAAGGACTAGCGGGAGGGCCTCAGGGGAGCTGTTTTTT
cdr3_aa: CASIIRTSGRASGELFF
v_call: TRBV6-4
d_call: TRBD2
j_call: TRBJ2-2
clone_size: few
cdr3_length: 17

cdr3_nt: TGTGCCAGCAGCCCATACGACACAGCTGGTGGCTACACCTTC
cdr3_aa: CASSPYDTAGGYTF
v_call: TRBV7-2
d_call: NA
j_call: TRBJ1-2
clone_size: NA
cdr3_length: 14

cdr3_nt: TGCGCCAGCAGCTTGGTAGGGGCGGCTCCGAACACTGAAGCTTTCTTT
cdr3_aa: CASSLVGAAPNTEAFF
v_call: TRBV5-1
d_call: NA
j_call: TRBJ1-1
clone_size: NA
cdr3_length: 16

cdr3_nt: TGTGCCAGCTCACCACCGACCCGGGACTATGGCTACACCTTC
cdr3_aa: CASSPPTRDYGYTF
v_call: TRBV18
d_call: NA
j_call: TRBJ1-2
clone_size: NA
cdr3_length: 14

cdr3_nt: TGTGCCAGCAGCTTAACGTCGAGGCAGCAAACAGATACGCAGTATTTT
cdr3_aa: CASSLTSRQQTDTQYF
v_call: TRBV7-3
d_call: NA
j_call: TRBJ2-3
clone_size: NA
cdr3_length: 16

cdr3_nt: TGTGCCAGCAGCCGGGGGACTGAAGAGACCCAGTACTTC
cdr3_aa: CASSRGTEETQYF
v_call: TRBV7-2
d_call: NA
j_call: TRBJ2-5
clone_size: NA
cdr3_length: 13

cdr3_nt: TGTGCCGGAAGTGGACGGCATAATTCACCCCTCCACTTT
cdr3_aa: CAGSGRHNSPLHF
v_call: TRBV28
d_call: NA
j_call: TRBJ1-6
clone_size: NA
cdr3_length: 13

cdr3_nt: TGTGCCAGCGAGACAGGGGTCCAAAACATTCAGTACTTC
cdr3_aa: CASETGVQNIQYF
v_call: TRBV6-6
d_call: TRBD1
j_call: TRBJ2-4
clone_size: once
cdr3_length: 13

cdr3_nt: TGTGCCTGGCGATGGCACGGTCAAGAGACCCAGTACTTC
cdr3_aa: CAWRWHGQETQYF
v_call: TRBV30
d_call: NA
j_call: TRBJ2-5
clone_size: NA
cdr3_length: 13

cdr3_nt: TGTGCCAGCAGCCTACATCCGGATGAGCAGTTCTTC
cdr3_aa: CASSLHPDEQFF
v_call: TRBV7-3
d_call: NA
j_call: TRBJ2-1
clone_size: NA
cdr3_length: 12

cdr3_nt: TGTGCCAGCAGCTGGGGGAGGGGAGATTATGGCTACACCTTC
cdr3_aa: CASSWGRGDYGYTF
v_call: TRBV5-4
d_call: NA
j_call: TRBJ1-2
clone_size: NA
cdr3_length: 14

cdr3_nt: TGCGCCAGCAGGATACCGGGGACAGGGCTTGGGGAGCAGTACTTC
cdr3_aa: CASRIPGTGLGEQYF
v_call: TRBV10-2
d_call: TRBD1
j_call: TRBJ2-7
clone_size: NA
cdr3_length: 15

cdr3_nt: TGTGCCAGCACCGGCCGGGGCATGAACACTGAAGCTTTCTTT
cdr3_aa: CASTGRGMNTEAFF
v_call: TRBV5-4
d_call: NA
j_call: TRBJ1-1
clone_size: NA
cdr3_length: 14